This TCR beta chain was identified during a study of blood T cells in healthy people across ages (dated by TCRdb to the mid-2010s). For the study in its entirety: In model experiments, roughly one uniquely barcoded TCR beta cDNA molecule per two T cells was captured by template switching. The study measured age-related changes in TCR beta repertoire diversity using deep sequencing normalized with unique cDNA molecular identifiers. Four age groups were formed from the donors: young (average approximately 15 years), middle-aged (just under 40), aged (under 70) and long-lived (approximately 78). To avoid experimental bias, donors of different ages were distributed randomly across sequencing lanes. The study analyzed two additional independent replicas of 1 million unique cDNA reads from the same blood draw for two donors, one aged 18 to 29 and one aged 80 or older.

Library construction relied on 5' RACE. Sequencer: Illumina HiSeq 2500. A second PCR of about 6 to 11 cycles was run with a J-beta primer mix and a sample-barcoded 5' primer. A unique molecular identifier was introduced onto each TCR beta cDNA molecule by a template-switch 5' adaptor carrying 12 random nucleotides. Each sample yielded at least 2.5 million CDR3-containing paired-end reads. First-strand cDNA was synthesized from all RNA with the Mint cDNA synthesis kit, primed by a TRBC-specific oligonucleotide. Following uracil-DNA glycosylase treatment, all cDNA underwent a first 18-cycle PCR with the universal primers M1SS and BC2_uni_R. The paper's data handling went like this. Normalization of each sample was performed by random selection of 1 million high-quality reads, each carrying a distinct molecular identifier. Reads sharing molecular identifiers were discarded rather than binned into consensus sequences. MiTCR, set to a Q25 quality threshold and the strictest error-elimination algorithm, was used for CDR3 identification, clonotype clustering and error correction. A nonparametric unseen species model with Euler transformation was used to estimate lower-bound total TCR beta diversity. Starting from the raw public reads, TCRdb applied fastp trimming at Q25, assembled clones with MiXCR and retained in-frame beta chains. Here each entry gathers all rows of one CDR3 protein and keeps the most common genes and DNA. TCRdb's processing, not the authors', yielded these V and J calls. A total of some 640,000 distinct CDR3 sequences appear in this sample, approximately 50% of them only once. In total, the top ten clones hold 30% to 35% of the sample.

Study-wide conclusions, independent of this receptor: Estimates of total diversity from one million sequenced T cells were regarded as lower bounds and underestimates. Donor CMV infection status was unknown, potentially confounding age-related changes in expanded clonotypes. Conclusive comparison of naive and antigen-experienced compartments was prevented by the profiling of bulk unsorted PBMCs. Observed TCR beta diversity correlated strongly with the percentage of naive T cells measured by flow cytometry. Compared with the aged group, the long-lived group had more naive CD4+ T cells, fewer expanded clones and increased TCR diversity, a pattern suggesting age selection. Observed TCR beta diversity per million T cells fell roughly linearly with age, and a significant reduction was already apparent by age around 39.

Note on this clonotype: Its binding antigen is unknown. Within one base of it there is no much larger clone, and no base qualities were kept.

Donors were 39 systemically healthy Caucasian individuals from Russia aged roughly 6 to 95 years. Around 10 milliliters of peripheral blood were drawn from each donor into EDTA-treated Vacutainer tubes. PBMCs were isolated by Ficoll-Paque density-gradient centrifugation, with at least 6 million obtained per sample. Total RNA was extracted from PBMCs with Trizol reagent, with at least 6 micrograms obtained per sample. For every donor, flow cytometry on a PBMC aliquot measured the percentage of naive CD45RAhigh/CD27high T cells. CDR1 SGHRS and CDR2 YFSETQ were looked up in the germline V gene. The CDR3, cysteine through phenylalanine, is 14 amino acids long. The sequence is cut down to CDR3 DNA, 42 bases in frame from base 1. The trim is 3 bases for V and 0 bases for J, with a gap of 8 bases between the germline ends.

The receptor was derived from a woman aged 60-75 years in good health. Rearrangement joined TRBV5-1 to TRBJ2-3, with no reliable assignment of the D segment. The specimen sequenced was blood. Here the CDR3 is given as CASSYKGSTDTQYF. The DNA sequence is as follows: TGCGCCAGCAGCTACAAAGGGAGCACAGATACGCAGTATTTT. Outside the CDR3, residues come from the reference TRBV5-1 and TRBJ2-3 proteins, so the full variable domain is: KAGVTQTPRYLIKTRGQQVTLSCSPISGHRSVSWYQQTPGQGLQFLFEYFSETQRNKGNFPGRFSGRQFSNSRSEMNVSTLELGDSALYLCASSYKGSTDTQYFGPGTRLTVL.